The present T cell receptor (beta chain) was sequenced within a study of blood T cell repertoires in COVID-19. Study background: There were acute and convalescent COVID-19 samples, and they came from the United States, Italy and Spain. T cells, B-cell-depleted T cells, or PBMCs provided the cDNA or gDNA that served as material.

This clone was detected a few times. Unmatched junction bases numbered 10, after V lost 7 bases and J lost 9 bases. From germline, CDR1 is GTSNPN and CDR2 SVGIG (reference sequence). The CDR3 is 14 residues long. In the original workflow: The authors estimated nucleated cell counts from reference gene primer amplification. Clones were sequenced by immunoSEQ multiplex PCR, and TCRdb holds only the in-frame ones, with some missing. V and J calls and clone size come straight from that table; D and trimming were deduced from the DNA. The data show roughly 250,000 clones, with about 89% seen just once and roughly 0.8% held by the top ten.

Sequenced input: peripheral blood. The sequence derives from a man aged 30 to 45 with acute or convalescent COVID-19. The chain uses TRBV30 and TRBJ1-6; 9 nucleotides align to TRBD1. In DNA form, the CDR3 reads TGTGCCTTGGATGGGACAGGGTCGCGTTCACCCCTCCACTTT. It translates to CALDGTGSRSPLHF.